This TCR beta chain was obtained from a study of graft-versus-host responses after intestinal transplantation. For the study at large: Among the recipients, transplants were multivisceral, liver-intestinal, or isolated intestinal. General study results and limits: GvH clones detected in recipient marrow included some appearing first in ileum or blood. Early declines in HvG clones that occurred post-transplant were associated with peak circulating GvH clone levels. In patients with graft-donor T cell macrochimerism, allograft graft-versus-host to host-versus-graft clonal ratios were high.

Method: immunoSEQ multiplex PCR; TCRdb's copy keeps in-frame clones and lacks some. Of roughly 25,000 clones in the sample, around 80% were seen once. The CDR3 consists of 13 residues. Trimming removed 7 bases at V and 7 bases at J, with 14 bases between. Germline V gives CDR1 LNHDA, CDR2 SQIVND (reference sequence). Points on this clone: Its antigen is unknown.

This TCR was sampled from a human donor who was the organ donor for an intestinal transplant. Sequences were derived from unstimulated CD8+ T cells sorted from spleen or lymph node cells, sampled before transplant. The genes are TRBV19 and TRBJ2-1; D is uncertain. CDR3 sequence reads: CASTPPLQNEQFF. The CDR3 DNA sequence: TGTGCCAGTACTCCCCCACTTCAGAATGAGCAGTTCTTC.